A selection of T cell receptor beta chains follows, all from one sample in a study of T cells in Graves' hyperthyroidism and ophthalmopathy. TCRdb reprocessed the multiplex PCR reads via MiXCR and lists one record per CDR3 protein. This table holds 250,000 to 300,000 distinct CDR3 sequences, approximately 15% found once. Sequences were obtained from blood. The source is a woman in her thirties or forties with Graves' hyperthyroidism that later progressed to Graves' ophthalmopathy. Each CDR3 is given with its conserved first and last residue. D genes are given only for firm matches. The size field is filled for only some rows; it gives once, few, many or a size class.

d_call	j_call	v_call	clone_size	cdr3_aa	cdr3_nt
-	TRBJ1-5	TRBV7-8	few	CASSLQESNQPQHF	TGTGCCAGCAGCTTACAAGAAAGCAATCAGCCCCAGCATTTT
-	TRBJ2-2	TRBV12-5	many	CASGPKRGGTGELFF	TGTGCTAGTGGTCCGAAAAGGGGCGGGACCGGGGAGCTGTTTTTT
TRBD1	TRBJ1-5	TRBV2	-	CASTGTGGRRGNQPQHF	TGTGCCAGCACCGGGACAGGGGGCAGACGGGGCAATCAGCCCCAGCATTTT
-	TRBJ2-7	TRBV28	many	CASTAVGGIIHEQYF	TGTGCCAGCACTGCCGTCGGGGGTATCATCCACGAGCAGTACTTC
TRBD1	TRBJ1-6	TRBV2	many	CASRLTGGNSPLHF	TGTGCCAGCAGGCTAACAGGGGGAAATTCACCCCTCCACTTT
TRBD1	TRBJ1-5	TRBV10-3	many	CAISESRGQGFVQPQHF	TGTGCCATCAGTGAATCTAGGGGACAGGGTTTCGTTCAGCCCCAGCATTTT
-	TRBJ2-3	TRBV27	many	CAATRANTDTQYF	TGTGCCGCAACCAGGGCCAACACAGATACGCAGTATTTT
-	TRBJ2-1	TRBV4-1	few	CASSRKGLADHEQFF	TGCGCCAGCAGCCGCAAGGGGCTAGCAGACCATGAGCAGTTCTTC
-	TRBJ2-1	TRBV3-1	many	CASVRAGDNEQFF	TGTGCCAGCGTCCGGGCAGGGGACAATGAGCAGTTCTTC
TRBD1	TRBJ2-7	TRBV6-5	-	CASSYSTGGWEQYF	TGTGCCAGCAGTTACTCGACAGGGGGCTGGGAGCAGTACTTC
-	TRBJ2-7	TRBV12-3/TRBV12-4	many	CASSLVRPQGPYEQYF	TGTGCCAGCAGTTTAGTACGGCCGCAAGGTCCCTACGAGCAGTACTTC
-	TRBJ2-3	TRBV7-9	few	CASSLVGESDTQYF	TGTGCCAGCAGCTTAGTAGGAGAGTCAGATACGCAGTATTTT
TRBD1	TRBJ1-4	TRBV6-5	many	CASSYSSPRGHESEKLFF	TGTGCCAGCAGTTACTCGTCTCCCAGGGGGCATGAAAGTGAAAAACTGTTTTTT
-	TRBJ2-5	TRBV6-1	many	CASLREVPGKTQYF	TGTGCCAGCCTTCGAGAAGTCCCAGGAAAGACCCAGTACTTC
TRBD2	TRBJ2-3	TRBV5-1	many	CASSLGTSGMSTDTQYF	TGCGCCAGCAGCTTGGGGACTAGCGGGATGTCCACAGATACGCAGTATTTT
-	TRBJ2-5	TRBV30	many	CAWSGLTPETQYF	TGTGCCTGGAGTGGACTGACCCCAGAGACCCAGTACTTC
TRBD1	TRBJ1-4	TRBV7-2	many	CASSPRGHANEKLFF	TGTGCCAGCAGCCCTAGGGGGCACGCTAATGAAAAACTGTTTTTT
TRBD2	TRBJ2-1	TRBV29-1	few	CSVEEGGPYNEQFF	TGCAGCGTTGAGGAGGGAGGGCCATACAATGAGCAGTTCTTC
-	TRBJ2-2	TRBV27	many	CASSSSTGRYTGELFF	TGTGCCAGCAGTTCCTCCACAGGGAGGTACACCGGGGAGCTGTTTTTT
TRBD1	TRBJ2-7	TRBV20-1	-	CSATGPSYNEQYF	TGCAGTGCGACAGGGCCTTCCTACAATGAGCAGTACTTC
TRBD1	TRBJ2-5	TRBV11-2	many	CASSKRDRGLQETQYF	TGTGCCAGCAGTAAGCGTGACAGGGGCCTACAAGAGACCCAGTACTTC
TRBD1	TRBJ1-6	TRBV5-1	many	CASSLENRGYSPLHF	TGCGCCAGCAGCTTGGAGAACAGGGGATATTCACCCCTCCACTTT
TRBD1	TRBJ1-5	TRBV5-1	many	CASSRTGRGQPQHF	TGCGCCAGCAGCCGGACAGGGCGCGGTCAGCCCCAGCATTTT
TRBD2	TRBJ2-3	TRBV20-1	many	CSARTSGLYPDTQYF	TGCAGTGCTAGAACTAGCGGACTTTACCCAGATACGCAGTATTTT